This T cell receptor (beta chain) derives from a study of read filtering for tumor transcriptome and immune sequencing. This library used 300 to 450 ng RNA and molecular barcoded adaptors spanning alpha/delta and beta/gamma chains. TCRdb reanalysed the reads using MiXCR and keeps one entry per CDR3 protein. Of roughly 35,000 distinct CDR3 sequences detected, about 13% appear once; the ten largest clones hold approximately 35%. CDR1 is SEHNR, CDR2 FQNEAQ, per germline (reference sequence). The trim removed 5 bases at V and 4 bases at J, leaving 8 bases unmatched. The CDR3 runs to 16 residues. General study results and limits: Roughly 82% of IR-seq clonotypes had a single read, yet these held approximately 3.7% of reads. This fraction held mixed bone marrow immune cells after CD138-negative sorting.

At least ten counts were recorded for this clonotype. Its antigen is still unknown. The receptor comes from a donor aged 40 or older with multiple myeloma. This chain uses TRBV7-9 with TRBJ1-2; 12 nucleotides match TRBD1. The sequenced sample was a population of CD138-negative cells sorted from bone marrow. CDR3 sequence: CASSPGTGGWSYGYTF. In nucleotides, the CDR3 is TGTGCCAGCAGCCCCGGGACAGGGGGCTGGAGCTATGGCTACACCTTC. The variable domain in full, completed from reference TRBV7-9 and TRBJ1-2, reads DTGVSQNPRHKITKRGQNVTFRCDPISEHNRLYWYRQTLGQGPEFLTYFQNEAQLEKSRLLSDRFSAERPKGSFSTLEIQRTEQGDSAMYLCASSPGTGGWSYGYTFGSGTRLTVV.